This TCR beta chain was profiled in a study of shared clonotypes between healthy human individuals. Study findings and constraints: Relative to clonotypes present in all four donors, those not shared had lower generation probabilities. Owing to a small donor count, the genetic and exposure-history diversity represented was limited. Naive CD4 clonotypes were shared across a handful of donors at roughly 5.5%.

As originally analysed: ImmunoSEQ supplied junction-only sequences lacking quality scores, so filtering was different. This table comes from immunoSEQ multiplex PCR, and its TCRdb copy is limited to in-frame clones, with some not included. The DNA gave D and trimming, while V, J and clone size come from that table. Found here are some 1 million clones, around 76% of them singletons; the top ten hold 1.4% to 1.5%. This clone was found a few times. The antigen remains unidentified. CDR1 LGHNT and CDR2 FRNRAP come from the germline V gene. This CDR3 is built from 16 residues. J lost 4 bases, V lost 6 bases, and 9 bases had no gene match.

This sequence joins TRBV12-5 and TRBJ1-1; 12 nucleotides line up with TRBD1. Sequencing input: memory CD4+ T cells sorted from blood. Described subset: CD45RA-negative fraction. This sequence originates from a man younger than 35 in good health. CDR3 amino acids: CASGRGQGAGATEAFF. In DNA form, the CDR3 reads TGTGCTAGTGGCCGGGGACAGGGGGCAGGGGCCACTGAAGCTTTCTTT. Full variable domain (missing parts from reference TRBV12-5 and TRBJ1-1): DARVTQTPRHKVTEMGQEVTMRCQPILGHNTVFWYRQTMMQGLELLAYFRNRAPLDDSGMPKDRFSAEMPDATLATLKIQPSEPRDSAVYFCASGRGQGAGATEAFFGQGTRLTVV.